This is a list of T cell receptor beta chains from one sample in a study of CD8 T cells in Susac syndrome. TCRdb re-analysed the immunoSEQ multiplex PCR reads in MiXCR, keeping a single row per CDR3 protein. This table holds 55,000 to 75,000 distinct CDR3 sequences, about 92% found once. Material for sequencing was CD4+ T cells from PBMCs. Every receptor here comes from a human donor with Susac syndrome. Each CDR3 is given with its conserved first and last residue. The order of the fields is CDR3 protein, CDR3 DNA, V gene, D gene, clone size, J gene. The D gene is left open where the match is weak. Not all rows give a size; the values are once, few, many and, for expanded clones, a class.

CASSLDRGPLHF | TGTGCCAGCAGCTTGGATAGGGGACCCCTCCACTTT | TRBV5-4 | . | once | TRBJ1-6
CASSLALGADTEAFF | TGTGCCAGCAGCTTAGCGCTGGGGGCGGACACTGAAGCTTTCTTT | TRBV7-9 | . | . | TRBJ1-1
CASSSQGGRNQPQHF | TGTGCCAGCTCATCGCAGGGGGGAAGGAATCAGCCCCAGCATTTT | TRBV18 | TRBD1 | . | TRBJ1-5